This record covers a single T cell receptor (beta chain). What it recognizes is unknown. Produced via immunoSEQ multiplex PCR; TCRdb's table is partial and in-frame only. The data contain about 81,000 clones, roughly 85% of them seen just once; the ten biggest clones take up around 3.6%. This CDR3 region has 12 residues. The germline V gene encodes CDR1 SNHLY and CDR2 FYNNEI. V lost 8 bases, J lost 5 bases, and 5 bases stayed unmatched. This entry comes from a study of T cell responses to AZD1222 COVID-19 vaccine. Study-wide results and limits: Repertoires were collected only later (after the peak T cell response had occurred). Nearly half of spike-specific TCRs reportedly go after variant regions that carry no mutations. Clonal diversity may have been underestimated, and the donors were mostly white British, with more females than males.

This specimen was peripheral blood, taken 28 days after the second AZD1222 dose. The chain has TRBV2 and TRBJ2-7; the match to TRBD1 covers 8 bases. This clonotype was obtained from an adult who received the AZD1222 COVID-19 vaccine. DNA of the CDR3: TGTGCCAGCGGCCCAGGGGGCAACGAGCAGTACTTC. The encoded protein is CASGPGGNEQYF. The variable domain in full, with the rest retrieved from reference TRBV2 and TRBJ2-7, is EPEVTQTPSHQVTQMGQEVILRCVPISNHLYFYWYRQILGQKVEFLVSFYNNEISEKSEIFDDQFSVERPDGSNFTLKIRSTKLEDSAMYFCASGPGGNEQYFGPGTRLTVT.